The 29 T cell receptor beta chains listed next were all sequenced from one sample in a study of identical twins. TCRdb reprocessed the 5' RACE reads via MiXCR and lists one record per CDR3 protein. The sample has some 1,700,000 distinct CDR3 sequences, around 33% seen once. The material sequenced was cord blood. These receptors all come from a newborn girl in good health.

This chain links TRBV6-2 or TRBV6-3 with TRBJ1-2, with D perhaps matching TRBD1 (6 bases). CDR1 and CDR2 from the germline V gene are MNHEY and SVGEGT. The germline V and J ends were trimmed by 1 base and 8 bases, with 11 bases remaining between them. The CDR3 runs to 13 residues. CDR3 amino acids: CASSYYNREGYTF. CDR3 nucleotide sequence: TGTGCCAGCAGTTACTACAACAGGGAAGGCTACACCTTC.

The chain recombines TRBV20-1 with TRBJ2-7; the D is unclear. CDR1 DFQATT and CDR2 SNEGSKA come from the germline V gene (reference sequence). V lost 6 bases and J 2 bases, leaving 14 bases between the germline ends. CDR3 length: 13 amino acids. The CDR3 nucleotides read TGCAGTGCCGACGGACGAGGAACCTACGAGCAGTACTTC. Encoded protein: CSADGRGTYEQYF.

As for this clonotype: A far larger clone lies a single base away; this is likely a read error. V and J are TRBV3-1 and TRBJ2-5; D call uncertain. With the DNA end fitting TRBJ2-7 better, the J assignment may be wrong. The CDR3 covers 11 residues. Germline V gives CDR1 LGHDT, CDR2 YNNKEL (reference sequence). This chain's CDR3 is CAGSQAHEQYF. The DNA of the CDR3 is TGTGCCGGCAGCCAAGCTCACGAGCAGTACTTC.

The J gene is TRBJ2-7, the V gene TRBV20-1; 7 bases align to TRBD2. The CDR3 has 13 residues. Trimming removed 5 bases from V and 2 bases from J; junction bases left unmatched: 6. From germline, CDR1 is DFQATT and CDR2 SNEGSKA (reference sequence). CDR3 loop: CSAYGLEPYEQYF. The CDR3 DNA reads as TGCAGTGCTTACGGACTAGAACCCTACGAGCAGTACTTC.

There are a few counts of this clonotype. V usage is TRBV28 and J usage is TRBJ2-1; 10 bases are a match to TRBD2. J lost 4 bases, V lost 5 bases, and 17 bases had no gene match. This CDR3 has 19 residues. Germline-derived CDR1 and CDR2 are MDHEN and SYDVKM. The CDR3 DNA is TGTGCCAGCAGTCCCAAAACCTTCTTAACTAGCGGGACTTACAATGAGCAGTTCTTC. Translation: CASSPKTFLTSGTYNEQFF.

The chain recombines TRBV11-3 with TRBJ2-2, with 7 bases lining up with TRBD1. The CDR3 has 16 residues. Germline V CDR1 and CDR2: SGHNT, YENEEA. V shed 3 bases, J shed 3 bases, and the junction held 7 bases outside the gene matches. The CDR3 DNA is TGTGCCAGCAGCTTGGGAAGGGGGCCCTACACCGGGGAGCTGTTTTTT. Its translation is CASSLGRGPYTGELFF.

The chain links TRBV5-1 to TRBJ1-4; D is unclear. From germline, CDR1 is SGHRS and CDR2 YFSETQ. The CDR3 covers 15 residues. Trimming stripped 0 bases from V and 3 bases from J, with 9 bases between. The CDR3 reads CASSLGSGSNEKLFF. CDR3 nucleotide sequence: TGCGCCAGCAGCTTGGGGTCGGGTTCTAATGAAAAACTGTTTTTT.

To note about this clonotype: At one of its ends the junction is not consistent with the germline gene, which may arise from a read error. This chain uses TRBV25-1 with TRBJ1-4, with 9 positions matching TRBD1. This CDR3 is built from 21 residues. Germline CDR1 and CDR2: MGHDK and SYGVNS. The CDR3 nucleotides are TGTGCCGGCAGTGAATATTGGGCAGGGTCGGAGACAGGGGGAACTAATGAAAAACTGTTTTTT. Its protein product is CAGSEYWAGSETGGTNEKLFF.

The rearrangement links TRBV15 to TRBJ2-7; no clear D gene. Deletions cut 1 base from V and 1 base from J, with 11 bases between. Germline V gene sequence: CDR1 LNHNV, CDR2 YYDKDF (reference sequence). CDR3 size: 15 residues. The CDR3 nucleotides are TGTGCCACCAGCAGAGGTAGGCAGAATTCCTACGAGCAGTACTTC. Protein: CATSRGRQNSYEQYF. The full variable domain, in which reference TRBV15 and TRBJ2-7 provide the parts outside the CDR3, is DAMVIQNPRYQVTQFGKPVTLSCSQTLNHNVMYWYQQKSSQAPKLLFHYYDKDFNNEADTPDNFQSRRPNTSFCFLDIRSPGLGDTAMYLCATSRGRQNSYEQYFGPGTRLTVT.

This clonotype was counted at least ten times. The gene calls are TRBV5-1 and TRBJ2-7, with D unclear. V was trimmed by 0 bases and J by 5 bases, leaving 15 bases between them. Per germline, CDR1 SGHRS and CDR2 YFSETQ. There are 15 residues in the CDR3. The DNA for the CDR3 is TGCGCCAGCAGCTTGGAAGACACGCCGAAGAACGAGCAGTACTTC. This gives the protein CASSLEDTPKNEQYF.

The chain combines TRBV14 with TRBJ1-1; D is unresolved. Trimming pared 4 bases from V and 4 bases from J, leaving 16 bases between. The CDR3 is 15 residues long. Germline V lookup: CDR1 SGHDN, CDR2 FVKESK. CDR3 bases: TGTGCCAGCAGCCTTGGGAGGGATTTGGGCACTGAAGCTTTCTTT. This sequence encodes CASSLGRDLGTEAFF.

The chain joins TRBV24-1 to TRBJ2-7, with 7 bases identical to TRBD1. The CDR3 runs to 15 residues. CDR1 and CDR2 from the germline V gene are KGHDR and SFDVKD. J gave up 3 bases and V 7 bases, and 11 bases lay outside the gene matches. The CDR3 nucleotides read TGTGCCACCAGATACCCTCGACAGGGTCGCTACGAGCAGTACTTC. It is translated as CATRYPRQGRYEQYF.

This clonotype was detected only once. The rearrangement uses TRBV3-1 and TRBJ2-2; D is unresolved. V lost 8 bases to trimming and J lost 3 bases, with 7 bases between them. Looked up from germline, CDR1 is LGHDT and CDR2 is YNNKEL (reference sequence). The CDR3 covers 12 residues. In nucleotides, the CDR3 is TGTGCCAGCTATAGAGACACCGGGGAGCTGTTTTTT. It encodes CASYRDTGELFF.

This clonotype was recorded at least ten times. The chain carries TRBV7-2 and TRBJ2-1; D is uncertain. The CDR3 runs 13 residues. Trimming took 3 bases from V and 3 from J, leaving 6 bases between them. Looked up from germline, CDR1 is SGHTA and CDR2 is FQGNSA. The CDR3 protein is CASSLSFYNEQFF. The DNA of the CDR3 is TGTGCCAGCAGCTTGAGCTTCTACAATGAGCAGTTCTTC.

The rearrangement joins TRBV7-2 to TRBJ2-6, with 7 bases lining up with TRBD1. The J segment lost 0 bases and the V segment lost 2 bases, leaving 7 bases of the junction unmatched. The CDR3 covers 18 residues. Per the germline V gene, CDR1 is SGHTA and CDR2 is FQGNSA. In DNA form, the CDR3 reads TGTGCCAGCAGCTTACTGACAGGGCGCCTCTCTGGGGCCAACGTCCTGACTTTC. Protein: CASSLLTGRLSGANVLTF.

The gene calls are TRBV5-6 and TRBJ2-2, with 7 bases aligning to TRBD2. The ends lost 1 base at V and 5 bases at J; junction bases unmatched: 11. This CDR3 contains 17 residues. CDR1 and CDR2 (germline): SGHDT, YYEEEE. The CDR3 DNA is TGTGCCAGCAGCTTGCACCGCGGGAGTGGAGGAACCGGGGAGCTGTTTTTT. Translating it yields CASSLHRGSGGTGELFF.

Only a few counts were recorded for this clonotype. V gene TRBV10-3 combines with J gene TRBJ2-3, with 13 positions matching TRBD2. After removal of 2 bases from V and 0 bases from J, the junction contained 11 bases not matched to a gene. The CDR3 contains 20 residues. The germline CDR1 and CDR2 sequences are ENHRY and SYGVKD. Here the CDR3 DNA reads TGTGCCATCAGTGAGGTTCTGACTAGCGGGGGGCGATCTAGCACAGATACGCAGTATTTT. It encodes CAISEVLTSGGRSSTDTQYF.

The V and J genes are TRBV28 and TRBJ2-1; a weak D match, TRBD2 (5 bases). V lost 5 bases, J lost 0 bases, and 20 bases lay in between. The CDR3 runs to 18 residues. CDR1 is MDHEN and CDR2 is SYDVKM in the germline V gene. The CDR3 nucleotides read TGTGCCAGCAGTCTCCCCCGGTGGAAGCGGCCCTCCTACAATGAGCAGTTCTTC. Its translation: CASSLPRWKRPSYNEQFF. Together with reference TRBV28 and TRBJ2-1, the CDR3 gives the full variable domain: DVKVTQSSRYLVKRTGEKVFLECVQDMDHENMFWYRQDPGLGLRLIYFSYDVKMKEKGDIPEGYSVSREKKERFSLILESASTNQTSMYLCASSLPRWKRPSYNEQFFGPGTRLTVL.

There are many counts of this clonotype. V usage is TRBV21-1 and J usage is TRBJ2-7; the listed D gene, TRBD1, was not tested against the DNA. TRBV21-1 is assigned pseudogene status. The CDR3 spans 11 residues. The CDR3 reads CASTPPSEQYF. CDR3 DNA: TGTGCCAGCACGCCCCCCTCCGAGCAGTACTTC.

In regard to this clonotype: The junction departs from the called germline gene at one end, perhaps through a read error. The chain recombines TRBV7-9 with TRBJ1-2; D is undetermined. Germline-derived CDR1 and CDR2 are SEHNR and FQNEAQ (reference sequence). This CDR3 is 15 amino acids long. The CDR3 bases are TGTGCCAGCAGCAGCTCGGGGTTTGCCTTCTATAGCTACACCTTC. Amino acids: CASSSSGFAFYSYTF.

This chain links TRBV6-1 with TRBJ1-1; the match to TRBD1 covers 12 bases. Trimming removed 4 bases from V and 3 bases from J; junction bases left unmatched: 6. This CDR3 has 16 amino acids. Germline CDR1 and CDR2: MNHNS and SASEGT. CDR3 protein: CASSGDRGQVDTEAFF. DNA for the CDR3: TGTGCCAGCAGTGGGGACAGGGGGCAGGTGGACACTGAAGCTTTCTTT.

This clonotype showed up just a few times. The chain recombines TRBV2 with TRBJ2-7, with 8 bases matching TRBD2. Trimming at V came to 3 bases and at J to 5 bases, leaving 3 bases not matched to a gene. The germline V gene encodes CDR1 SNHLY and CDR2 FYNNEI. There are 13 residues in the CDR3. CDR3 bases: TGTGCCAGCAGTGACAGCGGGAGCCACGAGCAGTACTTC. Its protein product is CASSDSGSHEQYF. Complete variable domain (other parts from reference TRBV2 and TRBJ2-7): EPEVTQTPSHQVTQMGQEVILRCVPISNHLYFYWYRQILGQKVEFLVSFYNNEISEKSEIFDDQFSVERPDGSNFTLKIRSTKLEDSAMYFCASSDSGSHEQYFGPGTRLTVT.

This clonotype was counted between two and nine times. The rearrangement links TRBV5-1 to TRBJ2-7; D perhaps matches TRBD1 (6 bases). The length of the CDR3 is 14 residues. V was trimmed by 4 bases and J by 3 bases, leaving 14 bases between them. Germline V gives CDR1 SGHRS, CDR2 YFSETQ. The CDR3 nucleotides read TGCGCCAGCAGCCCGGGAACACAGGGCTACGAGCAGTACTTC. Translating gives CASSPGTQGYEQYF.

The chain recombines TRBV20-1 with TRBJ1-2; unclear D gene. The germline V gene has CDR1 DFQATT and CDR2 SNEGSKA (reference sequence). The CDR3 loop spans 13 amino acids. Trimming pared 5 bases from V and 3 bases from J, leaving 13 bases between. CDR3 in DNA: TGCAGTGCTCAGACTAGGAGTCACTATGGCTACACCTTC. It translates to CSAQTRSHYGYTF.

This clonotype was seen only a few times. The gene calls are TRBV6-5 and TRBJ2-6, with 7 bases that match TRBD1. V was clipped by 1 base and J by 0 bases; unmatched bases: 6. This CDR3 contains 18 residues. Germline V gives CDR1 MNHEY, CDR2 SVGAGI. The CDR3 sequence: CASSYYRGTSSGANVLTF. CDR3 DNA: TGTGCCAGCAGTTACTACAGGGGCACTAGCTCTGGGGCCAACGTCCTGACTTTC.

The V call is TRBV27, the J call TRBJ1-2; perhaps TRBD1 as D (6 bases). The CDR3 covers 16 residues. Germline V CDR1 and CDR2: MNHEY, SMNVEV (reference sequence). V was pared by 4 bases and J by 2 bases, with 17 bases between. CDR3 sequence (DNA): TGTGCCAGCAGTTCATATTACCCCGGGACAAACTATGGCTACACCTTC. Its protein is CASSSYYPGTNYGYTF.

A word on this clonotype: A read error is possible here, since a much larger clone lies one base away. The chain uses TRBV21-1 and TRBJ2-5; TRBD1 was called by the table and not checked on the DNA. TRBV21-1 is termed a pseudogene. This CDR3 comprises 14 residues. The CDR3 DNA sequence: TGTGCCAGCAGCAAAGACACTGTCTCCTACGGGCAGTACTTC. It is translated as CASSKDTVSYGQYF.

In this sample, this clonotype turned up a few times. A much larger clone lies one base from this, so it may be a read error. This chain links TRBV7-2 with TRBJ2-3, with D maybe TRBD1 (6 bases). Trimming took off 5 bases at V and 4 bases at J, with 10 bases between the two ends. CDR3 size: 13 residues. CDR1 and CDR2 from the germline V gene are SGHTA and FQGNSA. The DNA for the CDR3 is TGTGCCAGCAGCCCCAAGGGGGCAGATACGCAGTATTTT. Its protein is CASSPKGADTQYF.

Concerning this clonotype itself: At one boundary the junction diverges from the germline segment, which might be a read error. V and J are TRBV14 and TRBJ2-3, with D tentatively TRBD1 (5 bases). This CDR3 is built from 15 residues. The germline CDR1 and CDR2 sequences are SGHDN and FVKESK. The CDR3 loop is CASSQEFLLTDTRYF. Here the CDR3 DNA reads TGTGCCAGCAGCCAAGAGTTCTTGTTGACAGATACGCGGTATTTT.